This record looks at one T cell receptor (beta chain) sequence and its context. In the source study's methods: The authors estimated nucleated cell counts from reference gene primer amplification. Produced via immunoSEQ multiplex PCR; TCRdb's table is partial and in-frame only. Clonal size and the V and J genes are those of that table, whereas D and trimming came from the DNA. The data show approximately 58,000 clones, with 80% to 90% seen just once and under 35% held by the top ten. Seattle cases were enrolled at active infection and followed longitudinally. These data come from a study of blood T cell repertoires in COVID-19. In the study overall: The origin of the acute and convalescent COVID-19 samples was the United States, Italy and Spain. T cells, B-cell-depleted T cells, or PBMCs provided the cDNA or gDNA that served as material.

The V gene end was trimmed by 1 base and the J gene end by 6 bases; junction bases not matched to a gene: 6. The CDR3 runs 15 residues. Germline V lookup: CDR1 MNHNS, CDR2 SASEGT. The sequence was collected from a man aged 55 to 70 with COVID-19, enrolled during active disease. Material for sequencing was peripheral blood. The V and J genes are TRBV6-1 and TRBJ2-3, with TRBD1 matching over 8 bases. CDR3 sequence (DNA): TGTGCCAGCAGTGAAGTGCCAGGGGGCGGGGATACGCAGTATTTT. Encoded protein: CASSEVPGGGDTQYF.